The table lists the clone carrying this TCR beta chain with a few counts. The sample is drawn from a study of T-cell memory formation after mild COVID-19. The wider study: TCR clusters were mostly confined to one donor each.

The germline gives CDR1 DFQATT, CDR2 SNEGSKA (reference sequence). The CDR3 contains 16 residues. The V and J ends lost 3 bases and 4 bases, in that order; junction bases with no gene match: 12. TCRdb reanalysed the 5' RACE reads using MiXCR and keeps one entry per CDR3 protein. In the table there are 350,000 to 500,000 distinct CDR3 sequences, more than 15% of which are singletons. The TCR was taken from a man aged 18 to 29 who had mild COVID-19 (a few samples of this study predate the infection). Cell type and time point are not known. The V and J genes are TRBV20-1 and TRBJ2-3; TRBD2 matches at 8 bases. The sequencing input was PBMCs or a T cell subset sorted from them (not recorded which). The CDR3 sequence is CSARDHERGKPDTQYF. The CDR3 region has the DNA TGCAGTGCTAGGGACCACGAGCGGGGGAAACCAGATACGCAGTATTTT.